A single sample gave rise to the 10 T cell receptor beta chains below, sequenced in a study of Ad26.COV2.S vaccination and SARS-CoV-2 variants. The repertoire was sequenced with immunoSEQ multiplex PCR; TCRdb's copy has only in-frame clones and lacks some. The sample contains around 450,000 clones, roughly 87% of which appear only once. Treatment reported: approximately 18 received Ad26.COV2.S at low or high dose, single or two shots; several received placebo; per-sample allocation not given. All samples were drawn on day 63, counting from the first vaccine or placebo injection. Source: peripheral blood, taken in a trial of Ad26.COV2.S vaccine versus placebo. The source is a person between 18 and 60 years old who received the Ad26.COV2.S COVID-19 vaccine or a placebo.

The genes are TRBV7-6 and TRBJ2-7; 13 nucleotides align to TRBD2. The CDR3 length is 16 residues. Unmatched junction bases numbered 10, after V lost 5 bases and J lost 6 bases. The germline gives CDR1 SGHVS, CDR2 FNYEAQ. This CDR3 reads CASSPTGLAGVGEQYF. The CDR3 bases are TGTGCCAGCAGCCCGACTGGACTAGCGGGAGTTGGCGAGCAGTACTTC.

This clone was observed a single time. This chain connects TRBV12-3 or TRBV12-4 to TRBJ2-5; D gene ambiguous. Between the trimmed V and J ends, which lost 5 bases and 3 bases, there was a span of 10 bases. This CDR3 region has 13 residues. The CDR3 DNA is TGTGCCAGCAGTCCCGGGCCAAAAGAGACCCAGTACTTC. Residues: CASSPGPKETQYF.

The chain carries TRBV30 and TRBJ2-7, with 8 bases fitting TRBD2. The trim removed 3 bases at V and 10 bases at J, leaving 5 bases unmatched. Germline lookup yields CDR1 GTSNPN and CDR2 SVGIG (reference sequence). The CDR3 sequence is 11 residues long. The CDR3 sequence is CAWSGGVGQYF. For the CDR3, the DNA is TGTGCCTGGAGCGGGGGGGTCGGCCAGTACTTC. Full variable domain (outside the CDR3, taken from reference TRBV30 and TRBJ2-7): SQTIHQWPATLVQPVGSPLSLECTVEGTSNPNLYWYRQAAGRGLQLLFYSVGIGQISSEVPQNLSASRPQDRQFILSSKKLLLSDSGFYLCAWSGGVGQYFGPGTRLTVT.

V gene TRBV28 combines with J gene TRBJ2-5, with TRBD2 matching over 7 bases. J was trimmed by 1 base and V by 1 base; bases with no gene match: 6. Germline CDR1 MDHEN, CDR2 SYDVKM. The CDR3 is 16 residues long. This chain's CDR3 is CASSLFRGGPQETQYF. CDR3 nucleotides: TGTGCCAGCAGTTTATTTCGCGGGGGACCCCAAGAGACCCAGTACTTC.

This rearrangement joins TRBV25-1 to TRBJ2-1; 8 nucleotides align to TRBD1. V trimming: 3 bases; J trimming: 7 bases; junction bases outside the gene matches: 8. Germline CDR1 is MGHDK and CDR2 is SYGVNS. The CDR3 spans 15 residues. CDR3: CASSEFRGQRNEQFF. CDR3 coding DNA: TGTGCCAGCAGTGAGTTCAGGGGGCAACGGAATGAGCAGTTCTTC.

The rearrangement joins TRBV10-3 to TRBJ2-1; D is tentatively TRBD1 or TRBD2 (6 bases each). Trimming left V 6 bases short and J 3 bases short, with 18 bases between. The CDR3 has 16 residues. Looked up from germline, CDR1 is ENHRY and CDR2 is SYGVKD. The CDR3 reads CAISARTGADYNEQFF. The CDR3 DNA reads TGTGCCATCAGCGCTAGGACGGGGGCCGACTACAATGAGCAGTTCTTC.

The V gene is TRBV6-2 or TRBV6-3, the J gene TRBJ1-1, with D unclear. Germline values: CDR1 MNHEY, CDR2 SVGEGT. This CDR3 is built from 15 residues. V was cut by 2 bases and J by 10 bases, with 20 bases left in between. The CDR3 nucleotides are TGTGCCAGCAGTTACGGGTTGGGGAATTTCGGTAGAGCTTTCTTT. Translation: CASSYGLGNFGRAFF.

This chain uses TRBV9 with TRBJ2-7; tentative D call: TRBD2 (6 bases). The V gene lost 0 bases and the J gene lost 6 bases, with 22 bases spanning the gap. CDR3 length: 17 residues. Germline V gene data show CDR1 as SGDLS and CDR2 as YYNGEE. CDR3 loop: CASSVGRELFTSSEQYF. CDR3 DNA: TGTGCCAGCAGCGTAGGGAGGGAACTATTTACATCGAGCGAGCAGTACTTC.

About this clone: Other nucleotide sequences in the sample specify the same CDR3. This sequence joins TRBV6-5 and TRBJ1-1, with D uncertain. The length of the CDR3 is 14 residues. With 2 bases removed from V and 1 base from J, the gap between germline ends came to 8 bases. Germline V gene sequence: CDR1 MNHEY, CDR2 SVGAGI. Here the CDR3 reads CASSYSWGNTEAFF. As DNA, the CDR3 is TGTGCCAGCAGTTACAGTTGGGGGAACACTGAAGCTTTCTTT.

This clone has a single count. The J gene is TRBJ1-2, the V gene TRBV14; D gene ambiguous. CDR3 size: 15 residues. V lost 0 bases to trimming and J lost 1 base, with 9 bases between them. CDR1 and CDR2 from the germline V gene are SGHDN and FVKESK. The CDR3 DNA reads as TGTGCCAGCAGCCAAGAGGATAGCCTTAACTATGGCTACACCTTC. Amino acids: CASSQEDSLNYGYTF.